A single sample gave rise to the 11 T cell receptor beta chains below, sequenced in a study of cytomegalovirus exposure and HLA in healthy donors. The study ran its PCR with 60 Vbeta and 13 Jbeta primers. TCRdb's copy holds only in-frame clones and misses some; the assay was immunoSEQ multiplex PCR. The data show under 300,000 clones, approximately 70% seen once. The sample consisted of PBMCs. Source of these receptors: a female donor in good health and CMV-seronegative.

The V and J genes are TRBV29-1 and TRBJ2-3; 9 bases agree with TRBD2. Germline loops: CDR1 SQVTM, CDR2 ANQGSEA. This CDR3 has 14 amino acids. V lost 6 bases, J lost 0 bases, and 4 bases stayed unmatched. The CDR3: CSVATSGSTDTQYF. DNA for the CDR3: TGCAGCGTGGCCACTAGCGGGAGCACAGATACGCAGTATTTT.

A single count supports this clone. The rearrangement uses TRBV14 and TRBJ1-1; D might be TRBD1 (5 bases). The germline gives CDR1 SGHDN, CDR2 FVKESK. V was clipped by 5 bases and J by 6 bases, with 13 bases between them. CDR3 size: 13 residues. This chain's CDR3 is CASSGQLEAEAFF. The CDR3 bases are TGTGCCAGCAGCGGACAACTTGAGGCTGAAGCTTTCTTT.

A word on this clone: Its ends do not fully match the called genes, so a read error is possible. This chain uses TRBV7-9 with TRBJ2-5; no clear D. Germline loops: CDR1 SEHNR, CDR2 FQNEAQ (reference sequence). The CDR3 is 13 residues long. CDR3 loop: CSSSLGSQETQYF. In nucleotides, the CDR3 is TGTTCCAGCAGCTTAGGCAGCCAAGAGACCCAGTACTTC.

The chain's CDR3 is CASSIGEGAGELFF. The CDR3 DNA follows: TGTGCCAGTAGTATAGGGGAGGGCGCCGGGGAGCTGTTTTTT. The chain uses TRBV19 and TRBJ2-2; 7 bases match TRBD2. With V trimmed by 1 base and J by 6 bases, 2 bases remained unmatched. This CDR3 region has 14 residues. CDR1 and CDR2 from the germline V gene are LNHDA and SQIVND (reference sequence).

The gene calls are TRBV15 and TRBJ1-3; 7 nucleotides match TRBD1. V lost 1 base, J lost 1 base, and 7 bases stayed unmatched. Germline V CDR1 and CDR2: LNHNV, YYDKDF (reference sequence). CDR3 length equals 17 residues. This CDR3 is CATSRGSTGVSGNTIYF. The CDR3 DNA reads as TGTGCCACCAGCAGAGGGTCTACAGGGGTATCTGGAAACACCATATATTTT.

About this clone: Other DNA variants within this sample encode the same CDR3. J is TRBJ2-7 and V is TRBV7-9; no clear D. V was clipped by 2 bases and J by 3 bases, with 2 bases between them. The CDR3 extends over 11 amino acids. Per the germline V gene, CDR1 is SEHNR and CDR2 is FQNEAQ (reference sequence). CDR3: CASSLYYEQYF. DNA for the CDR3: TGTGCCAGCAGCTTATACTACGAGCAGTACTTC. The variable domain in full, completed from reference TRBV7-9 and TRBJ2-7, reads DTGVSQNPRHKITKRGQNVTFRCDPISEHNRLYWYRQTLGQGPEFLTYFQNEAQLEKSRLLSDRFSAERPKGSFSTLEIQRTEQGDSAMYLCASSLYYEQYFGPGTRLTVT.

This chain joins TRBV14 and TRBJ2-1; TRBD2 matches at 8 bases. The CDR3 length is 16 residues. Germline lookup yields CDR1 SGHDN and CDR2 FVKESK. With 4 bases clipped from V and 9 bases from J, the junction kept 14 bases outside the gene matches. The CDR3 loop is CASSPLAARAGAEQFF. The CDR3 nucleotides read TGTGCCAGCAGCCCACTAGCGGCTAGAGCTGGGGCTGAGCAGTTCTTC.

To note about this clone: Other nucleotide sequences from this sample produce the same CDR3. J is TRBJ2-5 and V is TRBV5-1; TRBD2 aligns across 10 bases. CDR3 size: 17 residues. With 4 bases clipped from V and 0 bases from J, the junction kept 9 bases outside the gene matches. Germline V gives CDR1 SGHRS, CDR2 YFSETQ. CDR3 DNA: TGCGCCAGCAGCCCTGGACTAGCGGTTGGTTACCAAGAGACCCAGTACTTC. Amino acid sequence: CASSPGLAVGYQETQYF.

V and J are TRBV6-1 and TRBJ1-2, with a possible D match to TRBD1 (6 bases). V was trimmed by 7 bases and J by 13 bases, leaving 25 bases between them. The CDR3 runs to 14 residues. Germline lookup yields CDR1 MNHNS and CDR2 SASEGT. Here the CDR3 reads CASNLQGGPSVGTF. CDR3 bases: TGTGCCAGCAACCTACAGGGCGGTCCCTCTGTTGGCACCTTC.

The chain combines TRBV11-3 with TRBJ2-1; D not certain. Germline V gives CDR1 SGHNT, CDR2 YENEEA. This CDR3 is built from 13 residues. V lost 3 bases and J lost 4, with 7 bases in between. The DNA of the CDR3 is TGTGCCAGCAGCTTTTTCAGTTACAATGAGCAGTTCTTC. Amino acid sequence: CASSFFSYNEQFF.

The chain carries TRBV5-4 and TRBJ1-2, with D maybe TRBD1 (6 bases). This CDR3 region has 15 residues. Germline V gene sequence: CDR1 SGHNT, CDR2 YYREEE (reference sequence). Deletions cut 7 bases from V and 3 bases from J, with 19 bases between. As DNA, the CDR3 is TGTGCCAGCTCCCGCGGTGGGGGCGCGGACTATGGCTACACCTTC. This sequence encodes CASSRGGGADYGYTF.